This is a list of T cell receptor beta chains from one sample in a study of cytomegalovirus exposure and HLA in healthy donors. Clones were sequenced by immunoSEQ multiplex PCR, and TCRdb holds only the in-frame ones, with some missing. The sample records under 95,000 clones, roughly 8.2% being singletons. The sequencing input was PBMCs. The source is a man aged 45-60 years in good health and CMV-seronegative. Both conserved end residues are part of each CDR3. D genes are given only for firm matches. Rows give clone size only sometimes, using once, few, many, or a class for an expanded clone.

v_call: TRBV6-5
d_call: TRBD1
clone_size: few
cdr3_length: 15
j_call: TRBJ1-5
cdr3_aa: CASSYGTGNNQPQHF
cdr3_nt: TGTGCCAGCAGTTACGGGACAGGCAACAATCAGCCCCAGCATTTT

v_call: TRBV5-6
d_call: -
clone_size: few
cdr3_length: 12
j_call: TRBJ2-1
cdr3_aa: CASSLSHNEQFF
cdr3_nt: TGTGCCAGCAGCTTGTCTCACAATGAGCAGTTCTTC

v_call: TRBV6-6
d_call: -
clone_size: few
cdr3_length: 14
j_call: TRBJ1-4
cdr3_aa: CASRTGGASEKLFF
cdr3_nt: TGTGCCAGCAGGACGGGGGGGGCAAGTGAAAAACTGTTTTTT

v_call: TRBV11-2
d_call: TRBD2
clone_size: -
cdr3_length: 16
j_call: TRBJ2-7
cdr3_aa: CASSRLAGGMPYEQYF
cdr3_nt: TGTGCCAGCAGCAGACTAGCGGGAGGTATGCCCTACGAGCAGTACTTC

v_call: TRBV4-3
d_call: -
clone_size: many
cdr3_length: 16
j_call: TRBJ1-2
cdr3_aa: CASSQDLGAGASGYTF
cdr3_nt: TGCGCCAGCAGCCAAGATCTGGGGGCAGGGGCCAGTGGCTACACCTTC

v_call: TRBV14
d_call: -
clone_size: few
cdr3_length: 16
j_call: TRBJ2-3
cdr3_aa: CASSQEGRSRQDTQYF
cdr3_nt: TGTGCCAGCAGCCAAGAGGGGAGGAGCCGGCAAGATACGCAGTATTTT

v_call: TRBV7-3
d_call: TRBD1
clone_size: -
cdr3_length: 18
j_call: TRBJ2-1
cdr3_aa: CASSLTSGRQGVYNEQFF
cdr3_nt: TGTGCCAGCAGCTTAACGTCGGGCCGACAGGGTGTCTACAATGAGCAGTTCTTC

v_call: TRBV5-4
d_call: TRBD2
clone_size: many
cdr3_length: 14
j_call: TRBJ2-2
cdr3_aa: CASGDGRDTGELFF
cdr3_nt: TGTGCCAGTGGGGACGGGAGGGACACCGGGGAGCTGTTTTTT

v_call: TRBV5-4
d_call: -
clone_size: few
cdr3_length: 15
j_call: TRBJ2-1
cdr3_aa: CASSLGGGSTNEQFF
cdr3_nt: TGTGCCAGCAGCTTGGGGGGCGGTTCAACCAATGAGCAGTTCTTC

v_call: TRBV11-2
d_call: TRBD2
clone_size: few
cdr3_length: 16
j_call: TRBJ2-7
cdr3_aa: CASSPPSPLAGGEQYF
cdr3_nt: TGTGCCAGCAGCCCGCCGTCCCCACTAGCGGGAGGCGAGCAGTACTTC

v_call: TRBV28
d_call: TRBD2
clone_size: -
cdr3_length: 17
j_call: TRBJ2-1
cdr3_aa: CASSHKRGLDPYNEQFF
cdr3_nt: TGTGCCAGCAGTCACAAGCGGGGCCTTGACCCCTACAATGAGCAGTTCTTC

v_call: TRBV10-3
d_call: TRBD2
clone_size: few
cdr3_length: 18
j_call: TRBJ2-2
cdr3_aa: CAISELLRGAQNTGELFF
cdr3_nt: TGTGCCATCAGTGAGCTCCTGCGGGGGGCACAGAACACCGGGGAGCTGTTTTTT

v_call: TRBV6-1
d_call: TRBD2
clone_size: -
cdr3_length: 15
j_call: TRBJ2-1
cdr3_aa: CASSDAGGGVNEQFF
cdr3_nt: TGTGCCAGCAGTGATGCTGGCGGGGGGGTAAATGAGCAGTTCTTC

v_call: TRBV4-1
d_call: -
clone_size: few
cdr3_length: 15
j_call: TRBJ2-1
cdr3_aa: CASSLISSSYNEQFF
cdr3_nt: TGCGCCAGCAGCCTTATATCGAGCTCCTACAATGAGCAGTTCTTC

v_call: TRBV19
d_call: -
clone_size: -
cdr3_length: 14
j_call: TRBJ1-3
cdr3_aa: CASSLMSSGNTIYF
cdr3_nt: TGTGCCAGTAGTTTGATGAGCTCTGGAAACACCATATATTTT

v_call: TRBV4-1
d_call: -
clone_size: -
cdr3_length: 15
j_call: TRBJ1-1
cdr3_aa: CASSLEGGGGTEAFF
cdr3_nt: TGCGCCAGCAGCCTAGAGGGAGGAGGAGGCACTGAAGCTTTCTTT

v_call: TRBV5-6
d_call: -
clone_size: -
cdr3_length: 13
j_call: TRBJ1-2
cdr3_aa: CASSSGGPPGYTF
cdr3_nt: TGTGCCAGCAGCTCCGGCGGGCCGCCGGGTTATACCTTC

v_call: TRBV4-3
d_call: -
clone_size: -
cdr3_length: 15
j_call: TRBJ1-5
cdr3_aa: CASSRYRGGEQHQHF
cdr3_nt: TGCGCCAGCAGCCGGTATCGAGGAGGAGAGCAGCACCAGCATTTT

v_call: TRBV7-7
d_call: -
clone_size: -
cdr3_length: 14
j_call: TRBJ2-7
cdr3_aa: CASSPSLTGGEQYF
cdr3_nt: TGTGCTAGCAGCCCGAGCTTGACAGGTGGGGAGCAGTACTTC

v_call: TRBV5-1
d_call: -
clone_size: -
cdr3_length: 15
j_call: TRBJ2-3
cdr3_aa: CASSFLGPEGDTQYF
cdr3_nt: TGCGCCAGCAGCTTCCTCGGCCCTGAGGGAGATACGCAGTATTTT

v_call: TRBV19
d_call: TRBD2
clone_size: few
cdr3_length: 15
j_call: TRBJ2-1
cdr3_aa: CASSLLLAGLNEQFF
cdr3_nt: TGTGCCAGTAGTTTGTTACTAGCGGGTCTCAATGAGCAGTTCTTC

v_call: TRBV2
d_call: -
clone_size: -
cdr3_length: 14
j_call: TRBJ1-2
cdr3_aa: CASSEQGYQNGYTF
cdr3_nt: TGTGCCAGCAGTGAGCAGGGCTACCAGAATGGCTACACCTTC

v_call: TRBV5-4
d_call: TRBD1
clone_size: -
cdr3_length: 14
j_call: TRBJ1-4
cdr3_aa: CASSSGQGNGKLFF
cdr3_nt: TGTGCCAGCAGCTCGGGACAGGGGAATGGAAAACTGTTTTTT

v_call: TRBV5-6
d_call: TRBD2
clone_size: -
cdr3_length: 17
j_call: TRBJ2-5
cdr3_aa: CASSLFLAGVLQETQYF
cdr3_nt: TGTGCCAGCAGCTTGTTCTTGGCGGGAGTACTCCAAGAGACCCAGTACTTC

v_call: TRBV7-9
d_call: TRBD2
clone_size: -
cdr3_length: 18
j_call: TRBJ2-5
cdr3_aa: CASSRSGGAHLSQETQYF
cdr3_nt: TGTGCCAGCAGCCGTAGCGGGGGGGCGCATTTGTCCCAAGAGACCCAGTACTTC

v_call: TRBV28
d_call: -
clone_size: -
cdr3_length: 13
j_call: TRBJ1-1
cdr3_aa: CASSGGQNTEAFF
cdr3_nt: TGTGCCAGCAGTGGGGGACAGAACACTGAAGCTTTCTTT

v_call: TRBV27
d_call: -
clone_size: few
cdr3_length: 16
j_call: TRBJ2-1
cdr3_aa: CASSFRFLSSYNEQFF
cdr3_nt: TGTGCCAGCAGTTTCCGATTTTTGAGCTCCTACAATGAGCAGTTCTTC

v_call: TRBV28
d_call: TRBD1
clone_size: few
cdr3_length: 16
j_call: TRBJ1-6
cdr3_aa: CASSPWTGINNSPLHF
cdr3_nt: TGTGCCAGCAGCCCCTGGACAGGGATAAATAATTCACCCCTCCACTTT

v_call: TRBV28
d_call: -
clone_size: -
cdr3_length: 12
j_call: TRBJ1-4
cdr3_aa: CASSPPRGKLFF
cdr3_nt: TGTGCCAGCAGTCCACCACGGGGAAAACTGTTTTTT